The 26 T cell receptor beta chains below were found in one sample sequenced in a study of CD4 and CD8 cells across lung adenocarcinoma regions. TCRdb passed the PCR reads through MiXCR, listing each CDR3 protein once. The sample shows 16,000 or so distinct CDR3 sequences, approximately 50% of them seen only once. Sequencing used CD8+ T cells from the center of a lung tumor. The receptor source for this set is a female donor with lung adenocarcinoma. The CD4 and CD8 labels of this study may be unreliable.

V gene TRBV6-1 combines with J gene TRBJ2-6; D possibly corresponds to TRBD1 (7 bases). The CDR3 is 17 residues long. Trimming removed 6 bases at V and 2 bases at J, with 17 bases between. CDR1 MNHNS and CDR2 SASEGT come from the germline V gene. CDR3 bases: TGTGCCAGCAGGGTTCAGGGGGGCCTAACTGGGGCCAACGTCCTGACTTTC. This translates into CASRVQGGLTGANVLTF.

This clonotype was observed at least ten times. The chain uses TRBV6-1 and TRBJ1-2, with D unclear. CDR1 and CDR2 (germline): MNHNS, SASEGT. The V end was cut by 6 bases, the J end by 1 base, with 15 bases between. The CDR3 runs 15 residues. The CDR3 DNA reads TGTGCCAGCAGCCCGAAATTCGAGGTTAACTATGGCTACACCTTC. Translation: CASSPKFEVNYGYTF.

The J gene is TRBJ2-3, the V gene TRBV20-1; D remains unclear. Trimming stripped 0 bases from V and 6 bases from J, with 10 bases between. The CDR3 is 13 amino acids. Germline V gene sequence: CDR1 DFQATT, CDR2 SNEGSKA (reference sequence). The chain's CDR3 is CSAREGQPDTQYF. The CDR3 nucleotides are TGCAGTGCTAGAGAAGGCCAACCTGATACGCAGTATTTT.

This clonotype was recorded once. The chain is built from TRBV6-1 and TRBJ2-1; 7 bases align to TRBD1. The CDR3 covers 16 residues. Trimming removed 5 bases from V and 3 bases from J; junction bases left unmatched: 10. Germline CDR1 and CDR2: MNHNS and SASEGT. CDR3 residues: CASSKWGQPDYNEQFF. The CDR3 DNA follows: TGTGCCAGCAGTAAGTGGGGACAGCCCGACTACAATGAGCAGTTCTTC.

This clonotype was counted many times. This chain uses TRBV6-1 with TRBJ1-3; 8 bases are shared with TRBD1. This CDR3 region has 15 residues. J was trimmed by 4 bases and V by 5 bases; bases with no gene match: 7. Germline CDR1 reads MNHNS; CDR2 reads SASEGT. In DNA, the CDR3 is TGTGCCAGCAGTCCCGCGACAGGGGTGGGAAACACCATATATTTT. Protein product: CASSPATGVGNTIYF.

This clonotype was observed a few times. V usage is TRBV6-1 and J usage is TRBJ2-6; a weak D match, TRBD1 (6 bases). CDR3 length: 16 amino acids. Trimming cost V 2 bases and J 4 bases, with 12 bases left between them. The V gene's germline CDR1 is MNHNS and CDR2 SASEGT. The CDR3 is CASSELRGSGANVLTF. The CDR3 DNA is TGTGCCAGCAGTGAATTAAGGGGGAGCGGGGCCAACGTCCTGACTTTC.

This clonotype is termed medium-sized. The gene calls are TRBV6-5 and TRBJ2-1; tentative D call: TRBD1 (6 bases). The assigned J gene may be wrong: the sequence end matches TRBJ2-7 better. Germline values: CDR1 MNHEY, CDR2 SVGAGI. The CDR3 has 14 amino acids. DNA of the CDR3: TGTGCCAGCAGTTACTCGCGGCAGGGGTACGAGCAGTACTTC. Its translation: CASSYSRQGYEQYF.

This clonotype was picked up a small number of times. The V call is TRBV28, the J call TRBJ1-1; 7 bases map to TRBD1. Per the germline V gene, CDR1 is MDHEN and CDR2 is SYDVKM. The CDR3 runs 15 residues. V shed 5 bases and J 0 bases; nucleotides not matched to a gene: 6. The CDR3: CASSPAQGMNTEAFF. Here the CDR3 DNA reads TGTGCCAGCAGTCCCGCACAGGGGATGAACACTGAAGCTTTCTTT.

This clonotype was recorded only once. The germline gene is not matched at one end of the junction; a read error may be the cause. The V call is TRBV6-1, the J call TRBJ2-4; tentatively, D is TRBD1 or TRBD2 (6 bases each). This CDR3 has 16 amino acids. CDR1 is MNHNS and CDR2 is SASEGT in the germline V gene. The chain's CDR3 is CASSVEGVWAKNTQYF. The CDR3, as DNA: TGTGCCAGCAGTGTGGAGGGGGTGTGGGCCAAAAACACTCAGTACTTT.

The CDR3 here is CGGSRVAGSTDTQYF. The CDR3 nucleotides are TGTGGCGGGAGTAGGGTAGCGGGTAGCACAGATACGCAGTACTTC. The chain joins TRBV10-3 to TRBJ2-3; 7 bases are shared with TRBD2. With the DNA end fitting TRBJ2-7 better, the J assignment may be wrong. The length of the CDR3 is 15 residues. CDR1 and CDR2 (germline): ENHRY, SYGVKD.

In its sample, this clonotype was seen a few times. V is TRBV6-1 and J is TRBJ2-7; D gene uncertain. The germline CDR1 and CDR2 sequences are MNHNS and SASEGT. V lost 8 bases to trimming and J lost 0 bases, with 11 bases between them. This CDR3 has 13 residues. CDR3 nucleotide sequence: TGTGCCAGCGGACCTACTAACTCCTACGAGCAGTACTTC. This codes for CASGPTNSYEQYF.

The chain is built from TRBV10-3 and TRBJ2-5, with 8 bases identical to TRBD2. This CDR3 spans 15 amino acids. V dropped 11 bases and J dropped 4; count of bases not matched to a gene: 15. Germline CDR1 ENHRY, CDR2 SYGVKD. The CDR3 region has the DNA TGTGCCGGGGGGCGGACTAGCCGTGGGCTAGAGACCCAGTACTTC. Its protein product is CAGGRTSRGLETQYF.

By frequency in the sample, this clonotype is medium-sized. This chain joins TRBV6-1 and TRBJ2-3; D gene unclear. Germline V gene sequence: CDR1 MNHNS, CDR2 SASEGT. The CDR3 length is 14 residues. V lost 5 bases to trimming and J lost 4 bases, with 13 bases between them. DNA of the CDR3: TGTGCCAGCAGTACCTCTTCACTCGCAGATACGCAGTATTTT. This encodes CASSTSSLADTQYF.

As for this clonotype: The junction departs from germline at one end; a sequencing error may be responsible. The chain has TRBV6-8 and TRBJ2-4; D perhaps matches TRBD1 (7 bases). In germline, CDR1 is MNHGY, CDR2 SAAAGT. CDR3 length: 14 residues. The CDR3 here is CGVRGVWDKNTQYF. CDR3 DNA sequence: TGCGGCGTCAGGGGGGTGTGGGACAAAAATACGCAGTACTTC.

On this clonotype itself: The junction shows a germline mismatch at one end, possibly a read error. V gene TRBV10-2 combines with J gene TRBJ2-3; possible D gene TRBD2, 5 bases. This CDR3 comprises 13 residues. From germline, CDR1 is WSHSY and CDR2 SAAADI. CDR3 bases: TGTGCCCGCCCGGAGGTGAGCACCGAGACGCAGTATTTT. Encoded protein: CARPEVSTETQYF.

Comments on this clonotype: The junction does not match germline at one end; this may be a read error. This chain links TRBV27 with TRBJ2-3, with a possible D match to TRBD1 (6 bases). The germline V gene has CDR1 MNHEY and CDR2 SMNVEV (reference sequence). The CDR3 consists of 14 residues. DNA of the CDR3: TGTGCGGGCAGTGGGGGCGGGTTCAAAGATACGCAGTATTTC. This translates into CAGSGGGFKDTQYF.

The chain couples TRBV6-1 to TRBJ1-3; no firm D call. Trimming removed 3 bases at V and 0 bases at J, with 6 bases between. The germline gives CDR1 MNHNS, CDR2 SASEGT. The CDR3 contains 14 residues. The CDR3 nucleotides read TGTGCCAGCAGTGACGACATCTCTGGAAACACCATATATTTT. Protein: CASSDDISGNTIYF.

The V and J genes are TRBV6-5 and TRBJ2-1; D possibly corresponds to TRBD2 (5 bases). The germline V gene has CDR1 MNHEY and CDR2 SVGAGI. The V gene lost 2 bases and the J gene lost 9 bases, with 8 bases spanning the gap. The CDR3 runs 12 residues. CDR3 DNA sequence: TGTGCCAGCAGTTACCCTGCGGGTGAGCAGTTCTTC. The encoded protein is CASSYPAGEQFF.

To note about this clonotype: Its ends do not fully match the called genes, so a read error is possible. The chain uses TRBV6-1 and TRBJ2-3; no definite D call. Germline V lookup: CDR1 MNHNS, CDR2 SASEGT. This CDR3 is 14 amino acids long. Here the CDR3 reads CASSEGLAQDTQYF. CDR3 nucleotides: TGTGCCAGCAGTGAAGGGTTAGCCCAAGATACGCAGTACTTT.

In nucleotides, the CDR3 is TGTGCCAGCAGTTTATGGGGTTTATTGAATGAGCAGTTCTTC. Translated, it gives CASSLWGLLNEQFF. The V gene is TRBV27, the J gene TRBJ2-5, with D uncertain. The DNA matches TRBJ2-1 better at its end, which makes the J call doubtful. This CDR3 is 14 amino acids long. Per germline, CDR1 MNHEY and CDR2 SMNVEV (reference sequence).

This clonotype was seen a handful of times. The germline gene is not matched at one end of the junction; a read error may be the cause. The gene calls are TRBV6-1 and TRBJ2-3; 7 bases are a match to TRBD1. The CDR3 is 16 amino acids. Germline V gene sequence: CDR1 MNHNS, CDR2 SASEGT. For the CDR3, the DNA is TGTGCCAGCAGTGCTAGGGGGCTCCGAGCCAAAGATACGCAGTATTTC. It specifies CASSARGLRAKDTQYF.

This clonotype was detected once. It is likely a read error, because the conserved phenylalanine at the end of the CDR3 is missing. The DNA is left out, because the CDR3 cannot be placed on it with certainty; the CDR3 is given as TCRdb lists it. The gene calls are TRBV6-1 and TRBJ2-1; TRBD2, the D gene given by the table, was not confirmed from the DNA. The CDR3 totals 10 residues, both ends included. The germline V gene has CDR1 MNHNS and CDR2 SASEGT. CDR3 protein: CASSERLAGG.

The rearrangement uses TRBV12-3 or TRBV12-4 and TRBJ2-3; D not certain. Near its end, the DNA agrees better with TRBJ2-7, so the J call may be wrong. CDR3 length equals 18 residues. The CDR3 is CASSLGQSRPGAKDTQYF. CDR3 DNA: TGTGCCAGCAGTTTAGGTCAGAGTCGGCCGGGTGCCAAAGATACGCAGTACTTC.

In this sample, this clonotype turned up a few times. The rearrangement links TRBV25-1 to TRBJ2-5, with 13 bases that match TRBD2. Near its end, the DNA agrees better with TRBJ2-1, so the J call may be wrong. This CDR3 contains 16 residues. The germline V gene has CDR1 MGHDK and CDR2 SYGVNS. The CDR3 loop is CASSGITSGRGVWQFF. The CDR3 nucleotides read TGTGCCAGCAGTGGGATTACTAGCGGGAGGGGGGTTTGGCAGTTCTTC.

By share of the sample, this clonotype is medium-sized (0.01 to 0.1%). The chain employs TRBV6-1 and TRBJ2-7, with 7 bases lining up with TRBD1. Germline V gives CDR1 MNHNS, CDR2 SASEGT. The length of the CDR3 is 15 residues. Losses at the gene ends were 6 bases for V and 0 bases for J; bases not matched to a gene: 8. CDR3 bases: TGTGCCAGCAGGCAAGGGACAGCCCGCTCCTACGAGCAGTACTTC. It is translated as CASRQGTARSYEQYF.

Points on this clonotype: One junction end does not reproduce the germline sequence, and a read error may be involved. The J gene is TRBJ2-3, the V gene TRBV6-1; perhaps D is TRBD1 or TRBD2 (6 bases each). CDR3 length: 15 amino acids. Germline V gene data show CDR1 as MNHNS and CDR2 as SASEGT. This CDR3 reads CASSVVPGATDTQYF. The DNA for the CDR3 is TGTGCCAGCAGCGTGGTACCGGGGGCCACAGATACGCAGTATTTC.